The 27 T cell receptor beta chains reported below all come from one sample, sequenced in a study of T cells in Graves' hyperthyroidism and ophthalmopathy. Amplification yielded TCR beta CDR3 regions, with RNA transcripts as the source. A first-round RT-PCR of the TCR CDR3 used the HTBI primer set. TCRdb redid the calling of the multiplex PCR reads with MiXCR, one entry per CDR3 protein. The sample has under 650,000 distinct CDR3 sequences, 16% seen once. Material: blood. The origin of the receptors is a woman under 40 with Graves' hyperthyroidism.

V is TRBV4-2 and J is TRBJ2-1, with 9 positions matching TRBD2. Germline V gene data show CDR1 as LGHNA and CDR2 as YNFKEQ. The CDR3 has 18 residues. Trimming at V came to 1 base and at J to 2 bases, leaving 9 bases not matched to a gene. CDR3 in DNA: TGTGCCAGCAGCCAAGTTATAGCGGGAGCAGTCCCCTACAATGAGCAGTTCTTC. Its protein is CASSQVIAGAVPYNEQFF.

The chain recombines TRBV9 with TRBJ2-1, with 10 bases matching TRBD2. The CDR3 is 15 residues long. V shed 4 bases, J shed 4 bases, and the junction held 5 bases outside the gene matches. Looked up from germline, CDR1 is SGDLS and CDR2 is YYNGEE. The CDR3 DNA reads TGTGCCAGCAGCCCGAGCGGGAGGGAATACAATGAGCAGTTCTTC. Residues: CASSPSGREYNEQFF.

The V call is TRBV6-5, the J call TRBJ1-2, with D tentatively TRBD1 (5 bases). Per the germline V gene, CDR1 is MNHEY and CDR2 is SVGAGI. This CDR3 spans 13 amino acids. V dropped 2 bases and J dropped 3 bases, with 7 bases sitting between them. The CDR3 DNA sequence: TGTGCCAGCAGTTACGGGGACTACTATGGCTACACCTTC. This encodes CASSYGDYYGYTF.

This clonotype has at least ten counts. This chain uses TRBV28 with TRBJ2-7; D may be TRBD1 (5 bases). Germline CDR1 and CDR2: MDHEN and SYDVKM. The CDR3 extends over 13 amino acids. The V end lost 4 bases, the J end lost 2 bases, and 9 bases lay between the germline ends. CDR3 amino acids: CASSYRNTYEQYF. The CDR3 DNA reads TGTGCCAGCAGTTACAGGAACACCTACGAGCAGTACTTC.

This clonotype was recorded many times. The chain recombines TRBV5-6 with TRBJ2-5; D possibly corresponds to TRBD2 (6 bases). V shed 2 bases and J shed 1 base, with 9 bases lying between them. This CDR3 has 14 residues. Germline V gene data show CDR1 as SGHDT and CDR2 as YYEEEE. As DNA, the CDR3 is TGTGCCAGCAGCTTAGAAGCGGGCCAAGAGACCCAGTACTTC. Translation gives CASSLEAGQETQYF.

At least ten counts were recorded for this clonotype. This chain connects TRBV28 to TRBJ1-4; tentatively, D is TRBD1 (5 bases). Germline loops: CDR1 MDHEN, CDR2 SYDVKM. CDR3 length: 14 amino acids. Trimming removed 3 bases at V and 3 bases at J, with 8 bases between. CDR3 in amino acids: CASSFSGSNEKLFF. The CDR3 DNA sequence: TGTGCCAGCAGTTTCTCAGGGTCTAATGAAAAACTGTTTTTT.

This clonotype was seen ten or more times. V gene TRBV2 combines with J gene TRBJ2-7; no definite D call. The V end lost 7 bases, the J end lost 4 bases, and 11 bases lay between the germline ends. The germline gives CDR1 SNHLY, CDR2 FYNNEI. This CDR3 spans 12 amino acids. This CDR3 reads CASTRPSYEQYF. DNA of the CDR3: TGTGCCAGCACCCGTCCTTCTTACGAGCAGTACTTC. Supplemented by reference TRBV2 and TRBJ2-7, the full variable domain reads EPEVTQTPSHQVTQMGQEVILRCVPISNHLYFYWYRQILGQKVEFLVSFYNNEISEKSEIFDDQFSVERPDGSNFTLKIRSTKLEDSAMYFCASTRPSYEQYFGPGTRLTVT.

The chain recombines TRBV6-1 with TRBJ2-2, with D maybe TRBD1 (7 bases). Trimming removed 5 bases at V and 0 bases at J, with 13 bases between. The CDR3 is 16 amino acids. The V gene's germline CDR1 is MNHNS and CDR2 SASEGT. The CDR3: CASSKEGAANTGELFF. For the CDR3, the DNA is TGTGCCAGCAGTAAGGAGGGGGCCGCGAACACCGGGGAGCTGTTTTTT.

In its sample, this clonotype was seen many times. The chain has TRBV5-1 and TRBJ2-1; 8 nucleotides align to TRBD2. Germline values: CDR1 SGHRS, CDR2 YFSETQ. The CDR3 spans 14 residues. With 2 bases clipped from V and 5 bases from J, the junction kept 3 bases outside the gene matches. The CDR3 region has the DNA TGCGCCAGCAGCTTACAGCGGGAGAACAATGAGCAGTTCTTC. This translates into CASSLQRENNEQFF.

V usage is TRBV15 and J usage is TRBJ2-5, with TRBD1 as a possible D gene (5 bases). The ends were cut back, 0 bases at V and 2 bases at J, with 10 bases in the middle. Germline V gene data show CDR1 as LNHNV and CDR2 as YYDKDF (reference sequence). This CDR3 contains 15 residues. The CDR3 is CATSRDRQYQETQYF. CDR3 sequence (DNA): TGTGCCACCAGCAGAGATCGACAGTATCAAGAGACCCAGTACTTC.

This clonotype was detected ten times or more. The rearrangement joins TRBV6-1 to TRBJ2-5; TRBD1 matches 10 bases. Germline loops: CDR1 MNHNS, CDR2 SASEGT. The CDR3 spans 14 residues. Losses at the gene ends were 6 bases for V and 5 bases for J; bases not matched to a gene: 6. The CDR3 DNA sequence: TGTGCCAGCAGGCTGACAGGGGGCGGCGAGACCCAGTACTTC. This encodes CASRLTGGGETQYF.

This clonotype was seen ten or more times. The genes are TRBV12-3 or TRBV12-4 and TRBJ1-1; no clear D. V was shortened by 4 bases and J by 4 bases, with 13 bases between the two germline ends. CDR3 length: 14 residues. As DNA, the CDR3 is TGTGCCAGCAGTTCTCATGGTTGGGGCACTGAAGCTTTCTTT. Encoded protein: CASSSHGWGTEAFF.

The rearrangement links TRBV30 to TRBJ2-2; 10 positions match TRBD2. The V gene end was trimmed by 1 base and the J gene end by 8 bases; junction bases not matched to a gene: 7. This CDR3 is built from 15 residues. The germline V gene has CDR1 GTSNPN and CDR2 SVGIG (reference sequence). As DNA, the CDR3 is TGTGCCTGGAGTGCGATAGCGGGAGGATCTGGGGAGCTGTTTTTT. It codes for CAWSAIAGGSGELFF.

This clonotype was counted ten times or more. The J gene is TRBJ2-7, the V gene TRBV28; possibly TRBD1 for D (5 bases). The CDR3 loop spans 15 amino acids. Trimming left V 3 bases short and J 2 bases short, with 14 bases between. The germline gives CDR1 MDHEN, CDR2 SYDVKM. The CDR3 region is CASSFYFGRAYEQYF. DNA for the CDR3: TGTGCCAGCAGTTTTTATTTTGGCAGGGCCTACGAGCAGTACTTC. Full variable domain (rest looked up from reference TRBV28 and TRBJ2-7): DVKVTQSSRYLVKRTGEKVFLECVQDMDHENMFWYRQDPGLGLRLIYFSYDVKMKEKGDIPEGYSVSREKKERFSLILESASTNQTSMYLCASSFYFGRAYEQYFGPGTRLTVT.

This clonotype was found many times. The rearrangement uses TRBV28 and TRBJ1-1; no clear D. This CDR3 has 12 amino acids. CDR1 is MDHEN, CDR2 SYDVKM, per germline. Trimming took off 3 bases at V and 11 bases at J, with 13 bases between the two ends. CDR3 region: CASSFRSGWAFF. The CDR3 DNA follows: TGTGCCAGCAGTTTTCGCAGTGGGTGGGCTTTCTTT.

This clonotype was seen many times. The CDR3 coding sequence is TGTGCCAGCAGTGCCCTAGCGGGAGTAACAGATACGCAGTATTTT. Translated, it gives CASSALAGVTDTQYF. The chain combines TRBV27 with TRBJ2-3, with 10 bases lining up with TRBD2. J was trimmed by 3 bases and V by 5 bases; bases with no gene match: 5. Looked up from germline, CDR1 is MNHEY and CDR2 is SMNVEV (reference sequence). This CDR3 is built from 15 residues.

The V gene is TRBV27, the J gene TRBJ2-3; D unresolved. The germline V gene has CDR1 MNHEY and CDR2 SMNVEV (reference sequence). Deletions cut 2 bases from V and 2 bases from J, with 11 bases between. This CDR3 has 15 residues. CDR3 residues: CASSLTWALTDTQYF. CDR3 coding DNA: TGTGCCAGCAGTTTAACGTGGGCCCTCACAGATACGCAGTATTTT.

This clonotype was detected a few times. The chain couples TRBV12-3 or TRBV12-4 to TRBJ2-1, with 9 bases identical to TRBD1. V trimming: 6 bases; J trimming: 4 bases; junction bases outside the gene matches: 10. This CDR3 is 16 amino acids long. The CDR3 reads CASSNLGTGFYNEQFF. The CDR3 DNA sequence: TGTGCCAGCAGCAATCTAGGGACAGGGTTTTACAATGAGCAGTTCTTC.

Many counts were recorded for this clonotype. CDR3 DNA: TGTGCCAGCACCCCCCTGGACCGCCGTAAAGAGACCCAGTACTTC. Protein product: CASTPLDRRKETQYF. The V gene is TRBV28, the J gene TRBJ2-5, with D uncertain. This CDR3 spans 15 amino acids. The V gene lost 7 bases and the J gene lost 3 bases, with 18 bases spanning the gap. Germline loops: CDR1 MDHEN, CDR2 SYDVKM.

Ten or more counts support this clonotype. V is TRBV20-1 and J is TRBJ2-3; D gene unclear. Germline CDR1 reads DFQATT; CDR2 reads SNEGSKA (reference sequence). V lost 5 bases and J lost 2, with 8 bases in between. The CDR3 has 12 residues. CDR3 region: CSAGLSTDTQYF. The CDR3, as DNA: TGCAGTGCTGGTCTATCCACAGATACGCAGTATTTT.

This clonotype was detected a few times. The V call is TRBV10-3, the J call TRBJ1-2; 8 bases map to TRBD1. The V segment lost 3 bases and the J segment 6 bases; nucleotides outside the gene matches: 6. The CDR3 length is 14 residues. Germline loops: CDR1 ENHRY, CDR2 SYGVKD. The CDR3 sequence is CAISDPGTGDGYTF. In DNA form, the CDR3 reads TGTGCCATCAGTGACCCCGGGACAGGAGATGGCTACACCTTC.

On this clonotype itself: A much larger clone lies a single base off, so this may be a read error. CDR3 protein: CDISDRAGSYEQYF. The CDR3 nucleotides are TGTGACATCAGTGATCGAGCGGGAAGCTACGAGCAGTACTTC. This chain joins TRBV10-3 and TRBJ2-7, with 7 bases aligning to TRBD2. The CDR3 loop spans 14 amino acids. In germline, CDR1 is ENHRY, CDR2 SYGVKD.

The chain links TRBV2 to TRBJ2-5; 7 nucleotides match TRBD2. Germline V gene data show CDR1 as SNHLY and CDR2 as FYNNEI. The CDR3 is made up of 13 amino acids. Germline trimming cut 1 base from V and 5 bases from J; bases unmatched to any gene: 1. Written as DNA, the CDR3 is TGTGCCAGCAGTGAAGAGCGGGACGAGACCCAGTACTTC. As protein: CASSEERDETQYF.

This clonotype turned up a few times. At one of its ends the junction is not consistent with the germline gene, which may arise from a read error. The gene calls are TRBV6-1 and TRBJ2-5, with D uncertain. CDR1 and CDR2 (germline): MNHNS, SASEGT. The CDR3 has 13 residues. The CDR3 spells CASMGRYQKTQYF. In DNA form, the CDR3 reads TGTGCCAGCATGGGTCGATACCAAAAGACCCAGTACTTC.

The table lists this clonotype with many counts. As DNA, the CDR3 is TGTGCCAGCAGCTTAAGGGGGAGGCCCCCCGGGGAGTTTCCAGATACGCAGTATTTT. Encoded protein: CASSLRGRPPGEFPDTQYF. The rearrangement uses TRBV7-2 and TRBJ2-3; D tentatively fits TRBD1 or TRBD2 (6 bases each). Per the germline V gene, CDR1 is SGHTA and CDR2 is FQGNSA. CDR3 length: 19 amino acids. V was shortened by 2 bases and J by 4 bases, with 25 bases between the two germline ends.

This clonotype occurred many times. The gene calls are TRBV28 and TRBJ1-5; D gene unclear. This CDR3 contains 10 residues. The V gene lost 4 bases and the J gene lost 7 bases, with 2 bases spanning the gap. Germline values: CDR1 MDHEN, CDR2 SYDVKM. CDR3: CASSSQPQHF. The CDR3 nucleotides read TGTGCCAGCAGTTCCCAGCCCCAGCATTTT. Drawing the rest from reference TRBV28 and TRBJ1-5, the complete variable domain is DVKVTQSSRYLVKRTGEKVFLECVQDMDHENMFWYRQDPGLGLRLIYFSYDVKMKEKGDIPEGYSVSREKKERFSLILESASTNQTSMYLCASSSQPQHFGDGTRLSIL.

This clonotype was counted only a few times. J is TRBJ1-2 and V is TRBV7-2; the D gene is possibly TRBD1 (5 bases). Trimming took off 3 bases at V and 3 bases at J, with 14 bases between the two ends. This CDR3 comprises 15 residues. Per germline, CDR1 SGHTA and CDR2 FQGNSA. CDR3 sequence (DNA): TGTGCCAGCAGCTTCGCGGGAGGGGCTGACTATGGCTACACCTTC. Translated: CASSFAGGADYGYTF.